This T cell receptor (beta chain) originates from a study of shared clonotypes between healthy human individuals. On the study more broadly: The donor pool was made up of two women and a few men aged 18 to 49.

The donor population consisted of healthy HIV-negative adults with no recent acute infections or vaccinations. Trimming removed 1 base from V and 5 bases from J, with 15 bases in between. This CDR3 has 15 amino acids. CDR1 and CDR2 (germline): MNHEY, SMNVEV (reference sequence). Replicate PCRs were loaded with roughly 300 ng DNA from unsorted PBMC, about 29,000 T cell genomes. TCRdb's table, derived via immunoSEQ multiplex PCR, lists solely in-frame clones and lacks some. The sample lists some 500,000 clones, around 80% occurring once. The V call is TRBV27, the J call TRBJ2-7, with D perhaps matching TRBD2 (5 bases). This sequence was found in a woman in her thirties or forties in good health. Some clones in this sample may be carry-over from other donors' samples. The sample comprised PBMCs. DNA for the CDR3: TGTGCCAGCAGTTTATGGGTACGAGGGATCGACGAGCAGTACTTC. Translating it yields CASSLWVRGIDEQYF.